This T cell receptor beta chain was documented in a study of control samples from healthy donors and cancer patients. This table comes from immunoSEQ multiplex PCR, and its TCRdb copy is limited to in-frame clones, with some not included. The sample records around 200,000 clones, roughly 91% being singletons. Trimming took 0 bases from V and 3 from J; bases not matched to a gene: 4. This CDR3 comprises 16 residues. Per the germline V gene, CDR1 is SGDLS and CDR2 is YYNGEE. This chain uses TRBV9 with TRBJ2-2; TRBD2 aligns across 8 bases. Sequenced input: blood. This TCR derives from a woman under 40 in good health. DNA for the CDR3: TGTGCCAGCAGCGTAGCTATTAGCGGGGACACCGGGGAGCTGTTTTTT. This encodes CASSVAISGDTGELFF. Together with reference TRBV9 and TRBJ2-2, the CDR3 gives the full variable domain: DSGVTQTPKHLITATGQRVTLRCSPRSGDLSVYWYQQSLDQGLQFLIQYYNGEERAKGNILERFSAQQFPDLHSELNLSSLELGDSALYFCASSVAISGDTGELFFGEGSRLTVL.